Shown below are 23 T cell receptor beta chains from a single sample sequenced in a study of blood T cell repertoires in COVID-19. Repertoires were generated with immunoSEQ multiplex PCR, while TCRdb's copy carries only in-frame clones and drops some. The table includes 100,000 to 120,000 clones, around 85% detected once. Specimen: peripheral blood. These receptors were obtained from a woman in her sixties with COVID-19, enrolled during active disease.

The V gene is TRBV12-3 or TRBV12-4, the J gene TRBJ2-2, with TRBD2 matching 7 bases. V lost 5 bases, J lost 6 bases, and 0 bases stayed unmatched. The CDR3 is 12 residues long. CDR3 bases: TGTGCCAGCAGTCGGGGGGCCGGGGAGCTGTTTTTT. This encodes CASSRGAGELFF.

This chain joins TRBV19 and TRBJ1-1; tentatively, D is TRBD1 (6 bases). With 4 bases removed from V and 5 bases from J, the gap between germline ends came to 11 bases. This CDR3 region has 13 residues. Germline CDR1 LNHDA, CDR2 SQIVND (reference sequence). CDR3: CASSKGGGTEAFF. CDR3 nucleotides: TGTGCCAGTAGTAAGGGAGGGGGTACTGAAGCTTTCTTT. The whole variable domain, remainder taken from reference TRBV19 and TRBJ1-1, is DGGITQSPKYLFRKEGQNVTLSCEQNLNHDAMYWYRQDPGQGLRLIYYSQIVNDFQKGDIAEGYSVSREKKESFPLTVTSAQKNPTAFYLCASSKGGGTEAFFGQGTRLTVV.

This clone was counted between two and nine times. The V call is TRBV18, the J call TRBJ1-1; no definite D call. Germline V CDR1 and CDR2: KGHSH, LQKENI. V was trimmed by 0 bases and J by 1 base, leaving 9 bases between them. The CDR3 spans 15 residues. The CDR3: CASSPPSITNTEAFF. The DNA for the CDR3 is TGTGCCAGCTCACCACCTAGCATAACGAACACTGAAGCTTTCTTT.

The rearrangement links TRBV3-1 (or the pseudogene TRBV3-2) to TRBJ1-4; no definite D call. Trimming cost V 0 bases and J 2 bases, with 10 bases left between them. Germline loops: CDR1 LGHDT, CDR2 YNNKEL (reference sequence). The CDR3 runs 16 residues. The CDR3 region is CASSQDPGMTNEKLFF. The CDR3 nucleotides are TGTGCCAGCAGCCAAGACCCCGGGATGACTAATGAAAAACTGTTTTTT.

The chain couples TRBV3-1 (or the pseudogene TRBV3-2) to TRBJ1-2, with D unclear. CDR3 length: 13 residues. CDR1 LGHDT and CDR2 YNNKEL come from the germline V gene (reference sequence). V was pared by 4 bases and J by 4 bases, with 10 bases between. As DNA, the CDR3 is TGTGCCAGCAGCCCAGATATCGGCTATGGCTACACCTTC. Protein: CASSPDIGYGYTF.

This chain links TRBV2 with TRBJ1-3, with a tentative D call TRBD1 (6 bases). This CDR3 is 14 amino acids long. CDR1 is SNHLY and CDR2 is FYNNEI in the germline V gene. V dropped 5 bases and J dropped 3 bases, with 11 bases sitting between them. This CDR3 is CASSNRDDGNTIYF. DNA for the CDR3: TGTGCCAGCAGTAACAGGGACGATGGAAACACCATATATTTT.

The chain is built from TRBV6-5 and TRBJ2-7, with D hard to call. Per the germline V gene, CDR1 is MNHEY and CDR2 is SVGAGI. The CDR3 is made up of 12 amino acids. V shed 8 bases and J shed 0 bases, with 8 bases lying between them. Here the CDR3 DNA reads TGTGCCAGCCGTCCTAGCTCCTACGAGCAGTACTTC. As protein: CASRPSSYEQYF.

The V and J genes are TRBV18 and TRBJ1-1; D may be TRBD1 (5 bases). V was trimmed by 2 bases and J by 3 bases, leaving 7 bases between them. The CDR3 is made up of 13 amino acids. Germline V gene data show CDR1 as KGHSH and CDR2 as LQKENI. CDR3 DNA sequence: TGTGCCAGCTCACCAGGGACTCACACTGAAGCTTTCTTT. The encoded protein is CASSPGTHTEAFF. The entire variable domain, with the rest obtained from reference TRBV18 and TRBJ1-1, is as follows: NAGVMQNPRHLVRRRGQEARLRCSPMKGHSHVYWYRQLPEEGLKFMVYLQKENIIDESGMPKERFSAEFPKEGPSILRIQQVVRGDSAAYFCASSPGTHTEAFFGQGTRLTVV.

This chain connects TRBV7-3 to TRBJ1-1; 9 positions agree with TRBD1. There are 14 residues in the CDR3. Trimming cost V 1 base and J 4 bases; bases outside gene matches: 1. Germline loops: CDR1 SGHTA, CDR2 FQGTGA. For the CDR3, the DNA is TGTGCCAGCAGCTTAAGGGGACAGGGCACTGAAGCTTTCTTT. Amino acids: CASSLRGQGTEAFF.

The genes are TRBV25-1 and TRBJ2-5, with D unclear. Germline-derived CDR1 and CDR2 are MGHDK and SYGVNS. Trimming left V 6 bases short and J 4 bases short, with 9 bases between. This CDR3 region has 12 residues. The CDR3 DNA reads as TGTGCCAGCAGAGTCGGTGGAGAGACCCAGTACTTC. This gives the protein CASRVGGETQYF.

The chain joins TRBV24-1 to TRBJ2-7, with TRBD1 matching over 8 bases. Trimming removed 1 base from V and 2 bases from J; junction bases left unmatched: 9. CDR1 and CDR2 from the germline V gene are KGHDR and SFDVKD. The CDR3 has 17 amino acids. CDR3 nucleotides: TGTGCCACCAGTGATTTTGAGCAGGGGGCAGATACCTACGAGCAGTACTTC. Amino acids: CATSDFEQGADTYEQYF.

The chain employs TRBV5-6 and TRBJ1-2; 7 bases are shared with TRBD1. The CDR3 covers 14 residues. The V segment lost 3 bases and the J segment 2 bases; nucleotides outside the gene matches: 4. Germline lookup yields CDR1 SGHDT and CDR2 YYEEEE. CDR3 sequence reads: CASSSPTGNYGYTF. CDR3 bases: TGTGCCAGCAGCTCACCGACAGGGAACTATGGCTACACCTTC.

The J gene is TRBJ1-2, the V gene TRBV29-1; D not certain. Germline V lookup: CDR1 SQVTM, CDR2 ANQGSEA. The CDR3 extends over 11 amino acids. The ends were cut back, 7 bases at V and 8 bases at J, with 14 bases in the middle. The CDR3 loop reads CSGLEGGGYTF. CDR3 bases: TGCAGCGGCCTCGAGGGTGGGGGCTACACCTTC.

The J gene is TRBJ1-6, the V gene TRBV2; no reliable D call. From germline, CDR1 is SNHLY and CDR2 FYNNEI. The CDR3 runs to 13 residues. Trimming pared 9 bases from V and 6 bases from J, leaving 12 bases between. The DNA of the CDR3 is TGTGCCAGTAGGAGAGAGAGTAATTCACCCCTCCACTTT. Translation: CASRRESNSPLHF.

V gene TRBV7-8 combines with J gene TRBJ1-5; 9 bases align to TRBD1. V trimming: 4 bases; J trimming: 6 bases; junction bases outside the gene matches: 7. The length of the CDR3 is 15 residues. CDR1 and CDR2 from the germline V gene are SGHVS and FQNEAQ. CDR3 protein: CASSWGDRVFQPQHF. The CDR3 coding sequence is TGTGCCAGCAGCTGGGGGGACAGGGTCTTTCAGCCCCAGCATTTT.

The chain is built from TRBV27 and TRBJ2-3; no clear D gene. Trimming took 7 bases from V and 0 from J, leaving 14 bases between them. The CDR3 has 15 amino acids. Germline V CDR1 and CDR2: MNHEY, SMNVEV (reference sequence). This chain's CDR3 is CASTGPSASTDTQYF. The CDR3 region has the DNA TGTGCCAGCACTGGGCCTTCCGCTAGCACAGATACGCAGTATTTT.

The V gene is TRBV10-3, the J gene TRBJ1-2; 8 nucleotides line up with TRBD1. CDR3 length equals 13 residues. The germline V gene encodes CDR1 ENHRY and CDR2 SYGVKD. J was trimmed by 6 bases and V by 7 bases; bases with no gene match: 7. CDR3 sequence (DNA): TGTGCCATCACCCAGACAGGGGTGCATGGCTACACCTTC. As protein: CAITQTGVHGYTF.

The chain recombines TRBV10-3 with TRBJ1-3, with D possibly TRBD1 on 6 matching bases. The CDR3 runs to 13 residues. V lost 7 bases and J 4 bases, leaving 11 bases between the germline ends. Germline V gives CDR1 ENHRY, CDR2 SYGVKD. The CDR3 here is CAINQGPGNTIYF. CDR3 coding DNA: TGTGCCATCAATCAGGGGCCAGGAAACACCATATATTTT.

The genes are TRBV30 and TRBJ1-2; 7 nucleotides line up with TRBD1. This CDR3 spans 15 amino acids. Looked up from germline, CDR1 is GTSNPN and CDR2 is SVGIG (reference sequence). J was trimmed by 4 bases and V by 0 bases; bases with no gene match: 8. This CDR3 is CAWSVRGRQGYGYTF. The CDR3 DNA sequence: TGTGCCTGGAGTGTACGTGGGAGACAGGGCTATGGCTACACCTTC.

The genes are TRBV3-1 (or the pseudogene TRBV3-2) and TRBJ2-7; D is possibly TRBD2 (6 bases). The CDR3 sequence is 14 residues long. In germline, CDR1 is LGHDT, CDR2 YNNKEL (reference sequence). DNA of the CDR3: TGTGCCAGCAGCCAACGCGGGACCCCCCGAGCTTTAGTGGTC. It specifies CASSQRGTPRALVV.

This chain uses TRBV2 with TRBJ2-7; 7 bases agree with TRBD2. Per germline, CDR1 SNHLY and CDR2 FYNNEI. The CDR3 loop spans 12 amino acids. V was clipped by 4 bases and J by 8 bases; unmatched bases: 5. The CDR3 loop is CASSGGTIQQYF. CDR3 coding DNA: TGTGCCAGCAGTGGGGGGACTATCCAGCAGTACTTC.

CDR3 coding DNA: TGTGCCAGTAGGAGCGACAGGGTGACCTACACCTTC. This translates into CASRSDRVTYTF. The V call is TRBV19, the J call TRBJ1-2; 7 positions agree with TRBD1. Germline lookup yields CDR1 LNHDA and CDR2 SQIVND (reference sequence). V shed 6 bases, J shed 10 bases, and the junction held 8 bases outside the gene matches. This CDR3 contains 12 residues.

Ten or more counts support this clone. This sequence joins TRBV25-1 and TRBJ1-6; D gene unclear. The length of the CDR3 is 15 residues. Germline lookup yields CDR1 MGHDK and CDR2 SYGVNS. The V end lost 8 bases, the J end lost 4 bases, and 15 bases lay between the germline ends. The CDR3 sequence is CASREHPYYNSPLHF. The CDR3 DNA is TGTGCCAGCCGGGAGCATCCCTATTATAATTCACCCCTCCACTTT.